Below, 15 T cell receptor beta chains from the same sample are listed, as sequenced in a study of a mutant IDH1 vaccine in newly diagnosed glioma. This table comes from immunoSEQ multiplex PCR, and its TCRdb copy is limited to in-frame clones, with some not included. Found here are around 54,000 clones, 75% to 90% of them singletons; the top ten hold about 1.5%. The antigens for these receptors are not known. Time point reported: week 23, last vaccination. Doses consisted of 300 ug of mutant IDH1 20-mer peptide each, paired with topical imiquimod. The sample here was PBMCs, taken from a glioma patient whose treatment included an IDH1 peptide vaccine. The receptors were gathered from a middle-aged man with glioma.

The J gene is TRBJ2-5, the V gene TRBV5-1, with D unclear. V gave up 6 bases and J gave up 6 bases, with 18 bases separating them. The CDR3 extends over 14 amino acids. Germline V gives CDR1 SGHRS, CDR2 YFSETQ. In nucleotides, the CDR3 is TGCGCCAGCAAATGGGATTTACAAAGGAAGACCCAGTACTTC. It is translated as CASKWDLQRKTQYF.

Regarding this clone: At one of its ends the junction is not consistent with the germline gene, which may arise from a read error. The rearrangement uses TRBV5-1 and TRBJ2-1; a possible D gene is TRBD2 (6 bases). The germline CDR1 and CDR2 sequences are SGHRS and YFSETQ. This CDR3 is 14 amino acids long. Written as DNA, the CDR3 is TGCGCCAGCAGCTGGGACTCCTCCTCCAATGAGCAGTTCTTC. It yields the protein CASSWDSSSNEQFF.

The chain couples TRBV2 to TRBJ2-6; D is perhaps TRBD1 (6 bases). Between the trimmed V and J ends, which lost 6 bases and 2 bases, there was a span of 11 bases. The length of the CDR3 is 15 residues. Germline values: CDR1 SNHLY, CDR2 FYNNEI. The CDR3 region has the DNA TGTGCCAGCAGCCAAGACAGGACTGGGGCCAACGTCCTGACTTTC. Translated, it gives CASSQDRTGANVLTF.

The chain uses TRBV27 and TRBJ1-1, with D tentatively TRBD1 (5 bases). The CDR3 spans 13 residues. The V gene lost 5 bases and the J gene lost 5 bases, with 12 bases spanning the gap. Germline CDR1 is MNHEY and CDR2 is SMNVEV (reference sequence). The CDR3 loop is CASSITTGTEAFF. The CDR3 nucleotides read TGTGCCAGCAGTATAACCACAGGTACTGAAGCTTTCTTT.

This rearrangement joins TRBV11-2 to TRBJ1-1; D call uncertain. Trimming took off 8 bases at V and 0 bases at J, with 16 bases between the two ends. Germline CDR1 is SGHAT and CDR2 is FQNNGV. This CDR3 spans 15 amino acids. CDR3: CASPSLGQMNTEAFF. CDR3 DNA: TGTGCCAGCCCCTCCTTGGGCCAAATGAACACTGAAGCTTTCTTT.

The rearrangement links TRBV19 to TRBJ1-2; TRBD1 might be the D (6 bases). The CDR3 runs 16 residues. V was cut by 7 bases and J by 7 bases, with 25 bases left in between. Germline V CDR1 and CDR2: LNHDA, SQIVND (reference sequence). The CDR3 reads CASTPDRRGLVFGYTF. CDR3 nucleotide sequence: TGTGCCAGTACCCCAGACAGGAGAGGATTGGTATTTGGCTACACCTTC.

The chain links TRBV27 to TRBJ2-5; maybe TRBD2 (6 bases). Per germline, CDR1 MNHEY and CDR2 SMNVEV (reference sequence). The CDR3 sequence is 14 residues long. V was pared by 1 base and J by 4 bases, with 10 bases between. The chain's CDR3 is CASSLLGGLETQYF. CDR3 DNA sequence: TGTGCCAGCAGTTTATTGGGGGGTCTAGAGACCCAGTACTTC.

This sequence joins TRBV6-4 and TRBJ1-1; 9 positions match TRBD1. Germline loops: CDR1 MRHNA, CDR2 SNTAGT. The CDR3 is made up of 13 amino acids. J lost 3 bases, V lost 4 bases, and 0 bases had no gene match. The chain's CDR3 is CASSGDRDTEAFF. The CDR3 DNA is TGTGCCAGCAGTGGGGACAGGGACACTGAAGCTTTCTTT.

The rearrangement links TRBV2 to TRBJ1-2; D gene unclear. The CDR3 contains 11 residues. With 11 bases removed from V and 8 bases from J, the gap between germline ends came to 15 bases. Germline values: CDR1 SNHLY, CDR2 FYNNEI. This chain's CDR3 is CAGLGGKGYTF. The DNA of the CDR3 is TGTGCCGGACTCGGTGGGAAGGGCTACACCTTC.

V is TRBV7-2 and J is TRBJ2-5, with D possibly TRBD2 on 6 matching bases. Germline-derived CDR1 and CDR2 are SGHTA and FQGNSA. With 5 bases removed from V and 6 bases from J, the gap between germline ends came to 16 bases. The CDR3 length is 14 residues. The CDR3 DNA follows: TGTGCCAGCAGCCTTAGCGGTCCGAAGAAGACCCAGTACTTC. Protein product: CASSLSGPKKTQYF.

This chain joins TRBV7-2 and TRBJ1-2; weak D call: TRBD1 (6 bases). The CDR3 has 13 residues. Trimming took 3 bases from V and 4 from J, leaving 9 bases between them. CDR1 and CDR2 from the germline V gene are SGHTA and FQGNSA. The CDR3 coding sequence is TGTGCCAGCAGCTTCGGGACATCCTATGGCTACACCTTC. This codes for CASSFGTSYGYTF.

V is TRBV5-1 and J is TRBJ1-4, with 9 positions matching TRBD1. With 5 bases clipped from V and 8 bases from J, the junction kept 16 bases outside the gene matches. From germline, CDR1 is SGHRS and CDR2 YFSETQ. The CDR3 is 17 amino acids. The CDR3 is CASRPGQGYSGLEKLFF. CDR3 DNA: TGCGCCAGCAGACCGGGACAGGGCTATAGCGGGTTAGAAAAACTGTTTTTT. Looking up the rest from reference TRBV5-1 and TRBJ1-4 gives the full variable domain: KAGVTQTPRYLIKTRGQQVTLSCSPISGHRSVSWYQQTPGQGLQFLFEYFSETQRNKGNFPGRFSGRQFSNSRSEMNVSTLELGDSALYLCASRPGQGYSGLEKLFFGSGTQLSVL.

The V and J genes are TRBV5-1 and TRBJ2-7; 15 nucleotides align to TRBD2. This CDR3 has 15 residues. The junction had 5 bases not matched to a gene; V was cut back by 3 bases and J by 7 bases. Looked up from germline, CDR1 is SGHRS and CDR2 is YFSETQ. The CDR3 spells CASSWTSGRAREQYF. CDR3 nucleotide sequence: TGCGCCAGCAGCTGGACTAGCGGGAGGGCCCGGGAGCAGTACTTC.

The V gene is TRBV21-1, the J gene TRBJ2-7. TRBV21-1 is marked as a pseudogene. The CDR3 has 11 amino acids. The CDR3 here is CASSPRYEQYF. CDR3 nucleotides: TGTGCCAGCAGTCCAAGGTACGAGCAGTACTTC.

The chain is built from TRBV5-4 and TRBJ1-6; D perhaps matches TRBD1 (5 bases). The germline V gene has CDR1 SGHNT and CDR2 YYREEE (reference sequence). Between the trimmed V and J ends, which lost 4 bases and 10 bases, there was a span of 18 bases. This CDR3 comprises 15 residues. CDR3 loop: CASSQSGGGGSPLHF. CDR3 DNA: TGTGCCAGCAGCCAATCGGGTGGGGGGGGATCACCCCTCCACTTT. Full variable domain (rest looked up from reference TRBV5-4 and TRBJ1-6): ETGVTQSPTHLIKTRGQQVTLRCSSQSGHNTVSWYQQALGQGPQFIFQYYREEENGRGNFPPRFSGLQFPNYSSELNVNALELDDSALYLCASSQSGGGGSPLHFGNGTRLTVT.